This passage covers 5 T cell receptor beta chains from one sample sequenced in a study of follicular helper T cells after annual influenza vaccination. Here immunoSEQ multiplex PCR was the method, and the copy in TCRdb shows in-frame clones only, minus some. Of over 11,000 clones in the sample, approximately 84% are singletons; the top ten hold 0.27%. Time point defined: 2014-2015 season, pre-vaccination. Source: CXCR5- memory CD4+ T cells sorted from blood, taken on the day of influenza vaccination. The receptors derive from an adult who received the influenza vaccine.

This chain joins TRBV15 and TRBJ2-5; D ambiguous. From germline, CDR1 is LNHNV and CDR2 YYDKDF (reference sequence). The V end lost 0 bases, the J end lost 9 bases, and 5 bases lay between the germline ends. This CDR3 region has 11 residues. The CDR3 nucleotides are TGTGCCACCAGCAGAGATTCGGCCCAGTACTTC. It is translated as CATSRDSAQYF.

The genes are TRBV29-1 and TRBJ2-3; D gene uncertain. Trimming left V 5 bases short and J 0 bases short, with 9 bases between. Germline CDR1 SQVTM, CDR2 ANQGSEA. The CDR3 spans 13 residues. In DNA form, the CDR3 reads TGCAGCGTTCCCGGTCCTAGCACAGATACGCAGTATTTT. Protein: CSVPGPSTDTQYF.

This clone has a handful of counts. This chain joins TRBV4-1 and TRBJ1-2; D is perhaps TRBD1 (6 bases). V lost 2 bases and J lost 8, with 15 bases in between. CDR3 length equals 14 residues. CDR1 is MGHRA and CDR2 is YSYEKL in the germline V gene. The CDR3: CASSQPGHQGGYTF. CDR3 sequence (DNA): TGCGCCAGCAGCCAACCGGGACACCAGGGAGGCTACACCTTC.

The chain recombines TRBV28 with TRBJ1-2; D unresolved. Looked up from germline, CDR1 is MDHEN and CDR2 is SYDVKM. The CDR3 has 12 residues. The V end was cut by 2 bases, the J end by 0 bases, with 1 base between. In DNA form, the CDR3 reads TGTGCCAGCAGTTTAGCTAACTATGGCTACACCTTC. Its translation: CASSLANYGYTF.

V and J are TRBV9 and TRBJ2-3, with TRBD2 as a possible D gene (6 bases). This CDR3 has 18 residues. V gave up 0 bases and J gave up 6 bases, with 23 bases separating them. Germline CDR1 reads SGDLS; CDR2 reads YYNGEE. This chain's CDR3 is CASSVGLENRAPRDTQYF. CDR3 coding DNA: TGTGCCAGCAGCGTAGGACTAGAGAACCGCGCCCCCCGTGATACGCAGTATTTT. Together with reference TRBV9 and TRBJ2-3, the CDR3 gives the full variable domain: DSGVTQTPKHLITATGQRVTLRCSPRSGDLSVYWYQQSLDQGLQFLIQYYNGEERAKGNILERFSAQQFPDLHSELNLSSLELGDSALYFCASSVGLENRAPRDTQYFGPGTRLTVL.